The 19 T cell receptor beta chains below were found in one sample sequenced in a study of blood T cells in healthy people across ages. Alongside a J-beta primer mix, a sample-barcoded 5' primer served in a second PCR lasting about 6 to 11 cycles. TCRdb re-called the 5' RACE reads with MiXCR, one entry per CDR3 protein. The repertoire consists of about 680,000 distinct CDR3 sequences, with about 52% occurring once and the leading ten covering 30% to 40%. Sequences were obtained from blood. The receptor source for this set is a woman between 55 and 75 years old in good health.

The gene calls are TRBV12-3 or TRBV12-4 and TRBJ2-3; D is unresolved. Trimming pared 6 bases from V and 3 bases from J, leaving 10 bases between. CDR3 length: 13 amino acids. CDR3 in amino acids: CASSRWGTDTQYF. In DNA form, the CDR3 reads TGTGCCAGCAGCAGATGGGGTACAGATACGCAGTATTTT.

For the CDR3, the DNA is TGTGCCAGCAGTCCCACCACGGGACGATTGAACACCGGGGAGCTGTTTTTT. Translating gives CASSPTTGRLNTGELFF. The genes are TRBV28 and TRBJ2-2; D possibly matches TRBD1 or TRBD2 (5 bases each). Germline CDR1 is MDHEN and CDR2 is SYDVKM. Trimming removed 5 bases at V and 1 base at J, with 17 bases between. This CDR3 has 17 residues.

The chain uses TRBV29-1 and TRBJ2-1; 13 bases align to TRBD2. With V trimmed by 4 bases and J by 6 bases, 3 bases remained unmatched. Germline lookup yields CDR1 SQVTM and CDR2 ANQGSEA. This CDR3 is 14 amino acids long. CDR3 nucleotide sequence: TGCAGCGTTGTTAGGACTAGCGGGAGCAATGAGCAGTTCTTC. This gives the protein CSVVRTSGSNEQFF.

The chain has TRBV6-6 and TRBJ2-5; 9 nucleotides agree with TRBD2. Germline V gene data show CDR1 as MNHNY and CDR2 as SVGAGI (reference sequence). Unmatched junction bases numbered 8, after V lost 5 bases and J lost 7 bases. The CDR3 consists of 14 residues. CDR3 protein: CASSHPGLAPTQYF. CDR3 nucleotides: TGTGCCAGCAGTCATCCGGGACTAGCTCCGACCCAGTACTTC.

This chain joins TRBV11-1 and TRBJ2-2; no clear D gene. The V end was cut by 5 bases, the J end by 8 bases, with 9 bases between. The CDR3 runs to 12 residues. Germline V CDR1 and CDR2: SGHAT, FQDESV (reference sequence). CDR3 in DNA: TGTGCCAGCAGCCCTAGGGCAGGGGAGCTGTTTTTT. Translation gives CASSPRAGELFF.

V usage is TRBV3-1 and J usage is TRBJ2-7, with D tentatively TRBD2 (6 bases). This CDR3 has 14 residues. Germline V lookup: CDR1 LGHDT, CDR2 YNNKEL (reference sequence). With 5 bases removed from V and 2 bases from J, the gap between germline ends came to 13 bases. CDR3 residues: CASSSSAGPYEQYF. Written as DNA, the CDR3 is TGTGCCAGCAGCTCCTCTGCGGGACCCTACGAGCAGTACTTC.

The chain combines TRBV5-6 with TRBJ2-7, with TRBD2 as a possible D gene (5 bases). This CDR3 is 14 amino acids long. Germline V gene sequence: CDR1 SGHDT, CDR2 YYEEEE. Trimming left V 4 bases short and J 12 bases short, with 23 bases between. This chain's CDR3 is CASSGRRLIGGPYF. The CDR3 bases are TGTGCCAGCAGCGGCCGGCGTTTAATCGGCGGGCCGTACTTC.

The rearrangement uses TRBV6-2 or TRBV6-3 and TRBJ2-7; 13 nucleotides agree with TRBD2. Germline assignment: CDR1 MNHEY and CDR2 SVGEGT. The CDR3 is 20 residues long. V trimming: 6 bases; J trimming: 1 base; junction bases outside the gene matches: 18. CDR3 nucleotides: TGTGCCAGCAGGACCGGGACACCAGGTCGGACTAGCGGGGGATCCTACGAGCAGTACTTC. This encodes CASRTGTPGRTSGGSYEQYF.

J is TRBJ1-5 and V is TRBV20-1; weak D call: TRBD1 (5 bases). V was pared by 8 bases and J by 4 bases, with 18 bases between. CDR1 DFQATT and CDR2 SNEGSKA come from the germline V gene (reference sequence). The length of the CDR3 is 14 residues. The CDR3 region is CSTQRGTVNQPQHF. The DNA for the CDR3 is TGCAGTACCCAGCGGGGGACGGTGAATCAGCCCCAGCATTTT.

The chain recombines TRBV15 with TRBJ2-7, with D tentatively TRBD1 (5 bases). The J call may be mistaken, given a closer DNA end match to TRBJ2-5. This CDR3 contains 15 residues. Germline CDR1 and CDR2: LNHNV and YYDKDF (reference sequence). The CDR3 DNA is TGTGCCACCAGCAGAGCCGCGACAGTGGAAGAGACCCAGTACTTC. Its protein product is CATSRAATVEETQYF.

The J gene is TRBJ2-1, the V gene TRBV11-2; D ambiguous. The germline V gene has CDR1 SGHAT and CDR2 FQNNGV. Trimming pared 4 bases from V and 7 bases from J, leaving 11 bases between. The CDR3 length is 13 residues. The CDR3 protein is CASSWPRMNEQFF. Written as DNA, the CDR3 is TGTGCCAGCAGCTGGCCCCGTATGAATGAGCAGTTCTTC.

The V gene is TRBV6-2 or TRBV6-3, the J gene TRBJ2-1; 8 bases line up with TRBD2. CDR3 length equals 11 residues. V was clipped by 6 bases and J by 13 bases; unmatched bases: 5. Looked up from germline, CDR1 is MNHEY and CDR2 is SVGEGT. CDR3 protein: CASSLGGAQFF. In DNA, the CDR3 is TGTGCCAGCAGCCTCGGGGGGGCTCAGTTCTTC.

The V and J genes are TRBV5-5 and TRBJ2-7, with TRBD2 matching 10 bases. J was trimmed by 7 bases and V by 6 bases; bases with no gene match: 10. The germline CDR1 and CDR2 sequences are SGHKS and YYEKEE (reference sequence). The CDR3 totals 14 residues. The DNA of the CDR3 is TGTGCCAGCATGCCGGGACTAGCGAACAATGAGCAGTACTTC. This sequence encodes CASMPGLANNEQYF. Looking up the rest from reference TRBV5-5 and TRBJ2-7 gives the full variable domain: DAGVTQSPTHLIKTRGQQVTLRCSPISGHKSVSWYQQVLGQGPQFIFQYYEKEERGRGNFPDRFSARQFPNYSSELNVNALLLGDSALYLCASMPGLANNEQYFGPGTRLTVT.

The chain is built from TRBV6-2 or TRBV6-3 and TRBJ2-5; TRBD2 agrees at 10 bases. Losses at the gene ends were 2 bases for V and 2 bases for J; bases not matched to a gene: 5. The CDR3 extends over 16 amino acids. Germline CDR1 reads MNHEY; CDR2 reads SVGEGT. This chain's CDR3 is CASSYGGLAKQETQYF. DNA of the CDR3: TGTGCCAGCAGTTACGGGGGACTAGCGAAACAAGAGACCCAGTACTTC.

In nucleotides, the CDR3 is TGTGCCAGCAGTTTAGGGGGGACTAGCGGGAGTTACAATGAGCAGTTCTTC. This gives the protein CASSLGGTSGSYNEQFF. The genes are TRBV28 and TRBJ2-1; 14 nucleotides align to TRBD2. Germline assignment: CDR1 MDHEN and CDR2 SYDVKM. V lost 2 bases, J lost 4 bases, and 4 bases stayed unmatched. This CDR3 spans 17 amino acids.

This chain connects TRBV18 to TRBJ1-4; TRBD1 might be the D (6 bases). The CDR3 totals 16 residues. The germline V gene encodes CDR1 KGHSH and CDR2 LQKENI. V shed 0 bases and J shed 4 bases, with 12 bases lying between them. Here the CDR3 DNA reads TGTGCCAGCTCACCACCGCGTCAGGGGATTAATGAAAAACTGTTTTTT. Translated, it gives CASSPPRQGINEKLFF. Based on the CDR3 plus reference TRBV18 and TRBJ1-4, the full variable domain is NAGVMQNPRHLVRRRGQEARLRCSPMKGHSHVYWYRQLPEEGLKFMVYLQKENIIDESGMPKERFSAEFPKEGPSILRIQQVVRGDSAAYFCASSPPRQGINEKLFFGSGTQLSVL.

This clonotype has a single count. The chain uses TRBV10-3 and TRBJ1-2, with a weak D call TRBD1 (6 bases). CDR3 length: 14 amino acids. Trimming left V 2 bases short and J 5 bases short, with 12 bases between. Per germline, CDR1 ENHRY and CDR2 SYGVKD. CDR3 residues: CAISEGQGKYGYTF. The CDR3 DNA sequence: TGTGCCATCAGTGAGGGTCAGGGGAAGTATGGCTACACCTTC.

The chain recombines TRBV7-3 with TRBJ2-1; tentatively, D is TRBD1 (7 bases). The germline gives CDR1 SGHTA, CDR2 FQGTGA. V lost 2 bases and J lost 10, with 15 bases in between. The CDR3 extends over 14 amino acids. The CDR3 DNA reads as TGTGCCAGCAGCTTAGTCGGGAGAGGGGGCGAGCAGTTCTTC. Translated, it gives CASSLVGRGGEQFF. Using reference TRBV7-3 and TRBJ2-1 for the parts outside the CDR3, the full variable domain is GAGVSQTPSNKVTEKGKYVELRCDPISGHTALYWYRQSLGQGPEFLIYFQGTGAADDSGLPNDRFFAVRPEGSVSTLKIQRTERGDSAVYLCASSLVGRGGEQFFGPGTRLTVL.

In its sample, this clonotype was seen a few times. V gene TRBV20-1 combines with J gene TRBJ2-5; D uncertain. Trimming shortened V by 0 bases and J by 3 bases, and 5 bases separated the two germline ends. Germline CDR1 reads DFQATT; CDR2 reads SNEGSKA (reference sequence). CDR3 size: 12 residues. The CDR3 nucleotides read TGCAGTGCTAGAGACCTAAAAGAGACCCAGTACTTC. Amino acids: CSARDLKETQYF.